Below, 5 T cell receptor beta chains from the same sample are listed, as sequenced in a study of T cell repertoires in cytomegalovirus infection (dated by TCRdb to the late 2010s). The label giving this sample's treatment or condition can be read as: in vitro stimulation with specific CMV peptide epitopes to enrich CMV-specific T cells. The sequencing machine was an Illumina HiSeq 1500. Using fastp at Q25 and MiXCR, TCRdb reprocessed the public reads and kept productive beta chains. Rows are unified per CDR3 protein, each entry keeping the most common DNA and genes. A total of 700,000 to 850,000 distinct CDR3 sequences appear in this sample, approximately 32% of them only once. The ten largest account for under 15% of the sample. No antigen has been assigned to these receptors. Here the sequenced sample was cultured CD8+ T cells from PBMCs, taken from culture after CMV antigen stimulation. All receptors come from a human donor in good health (CMV status not recorded). Some clones in this sample may be carry-over from other donors' samples.

The table lists this clonotype with a few counts. The chain combines TRBV27 with TRBJ2-1; no reliable D call. The V and J ends lost 5 bases and 4 bases respectively, with 18 bases between them. CDR3 size: 16 residues. Germline V lookup: CDR1 MNHEY, CDR2 SMNVEV (reference sequence). The CDR3 spells CASSSTPANKYNEQFF. The CDR3 DNA follows: TGTGCCAGCAGTAGCACACCAGCCAACAAATACAATGAGCAGTTCTTC.

V and J are TRBV5-4 and TRBJ2-1; 7 nucleotides agree with TRBD1. The germline gives CDR1 SGHNT, CDR2 YYREEE (reference sequence). The V and J ends lost 0 bases and 8 bases, in that order; junction bases with no gene match: 8. There are 15 residues in the CDR3. The CDR3 region has the DNA TGTGCCAGCAGCTTGGACGTAAGCGACAGGGATGAGCAGTTCTTC. As protein: CASSLDVSDRDEQFF.

The chain recombines TRBV7-9 with TRBJ2-3; TRBD2 matches at 9 bases. Germline assignment: CDR1 SEHNR and CDR2 FQNEAQ (reference sequence). This CDR3 is built from 16 residues. Unmatched junction bases numbered 4, after V lost 1 base and J lost 2 bases. The CDR3 here is CASSLGERGATDTQYF. The CDR3 region has the DNA TGTGCCAGCAGCTTAGGGGAGCGGGGGGCCACAGATACGCAGTATTTT.

This clonotype was seen ten or more times. The chain employs TRBV7-9 and TRBJ2-5, with TRBD1 identical over 8 bases. Germline CDR1 is SEHNR and CDR2 is FQNEAQ (reference sequence). The CDR3 totals 13 residues. The junction had 4 bases not matched to a gene; V was cut back by 5 bases and J by 5 bases. In DNA, the CDR3 is TGTGCCAGCAGCCCCAGGGGGCGGGAGACCCAGTACTTC. Translation: CASSPRGRETQYF. Together with reference TRBV7-9 and TRBJ2-5, the CDR3 gives the full variable domain: DTGVSQNPRHKITKRGQNVTFRCDPISEHNRLYWYRQTLGQGPEFLTYFQNEAQLEKSRLLSDRFSAERPKGSFSTLEIQRTEQGDSAMYLCASSPRGRETQYFGPGTRLLVL.

This clonotype has a single count. V usage is TRBV9 and J usage is TRBJ2-3; TRBD2 aligns across 7 bases. Germline V gene data show CDR1 as SGDLS and CDR2 as YYNGEE. Trimming removed 2 bases from V and 6 bases from J; junction bases left unmatched: 3. The CDR3 runs to 13 residues. This chain's CDR3 is CASSVGGKDTQYF. The DNA for the CDR3 is TGTGCCAGCAGCGTCGGGGGGAAGGATACGCAGTATTTT.